This TCR beta chain appears in the sequencing data of a study of human T cells and chemical hapten exposure. Study information: Alopecia areata, totalis or universalis was found in mostly female patients.

Looked up from germline, CDR1 is MDHEN and CDR2 is SYDVKM. The V gene lost 4 bases and the J gene lost 3 bases, with 9 bases spanning the gap. The CDR3 covers 13 residues. Via MiXCR, TCRdb re-called the RACE reads, giving one row per CDR3 protein. The sample consists of about 340,000 distinct CDR3 sequences, around 7% of them appearing once. The time point is: patch test 1, 2 weeks after DPC sensitization. Described treatment: therapeutic diphenylcyclopropenone sensitization with weekly scalp DPC. This clonotype was observed at least ten times. This TCR was recovered from a woman under 30 with alopecia areata. Some clones in this sample may be carry-over from other donors' samples. The sequencing used whole blood, collected in connection with sensitization to the hapten diphenylcyclopropenone (DPC). The gene calls are TRBV28 and TRBJ2-5; D perhaps matches TRBD2 (6 bases). In DNA form, the CDR3 reads TGTGCCAGCAGTTCCGGGACTGAAGAGACCCAGTACTTC. It is translated as CASSSGTEETQYF.